This entry concerns a single T cell receptor beta chain. Some clones are missing from TCRdb's copy, which holds only in-frame ones; the method was immunoSEQ multiplex PCR. The data show roughly 100,000 clones, 84% seen once. This record belongs to a study of OX40 agonist ivuxolimab in advanced cancers. The ends lost 3 bases at V and 1 base at J; junction bases unmatched: 6. Germline V gene lookup returns CDR1 KGHSY and CDR2 FQNENV. CDR3 length equals 15 residues. Autoimmune disease history or systemic immunosuppression barred patients. The chain combines TRBV16 with TRBJ2-7, with 7 bases matching TRBD1. The input for sequencing was CD4+ or CD8+ T cells sorted from blood, taken in a trial of the OX40 agonist ivuxolimab. This clonotype was obtained from an adult with an advanced solid tumor such as melanoma, head and neck, liver or kidney cancer. In DNA, the CDR3 is TGTGCCAGCAGCCAGGGCGCAGGGGGATCCTACGAGCAGTACTTC. Translation gives CASSQGAGGSYEQYF. Filled out from reference TRBV16 and TRBJ2-7, the complete variable domain reads GEEVAQTPKHLVRGEGQKAKLYCAPIKGHSYVFWYQQVLKNEFKFLISFQNENVFDETGMPKERFSAKCLPNSPCSLEIQATKLEDSAVYFCASSQGAGGSYEQYFGPGTRLTVT.